The rows below give T cell receptor beta chains drawn from one sample of a study of shared clonotypes between healthy human individuals. Measured with immunoSEQ multiplex PCR; TCRdb has only the in-frame clones, and not every one. The sample consists of a few million clones, under 97% of them appearing once. Input material: naive CD4+ T cells sorted from blood. The receptors originated from a man aged 18 to 29 in good health. Each CDR3 is given with its conserved first and last residue. D genes are given only for firm matches.

V,D,J,DNA,CDR3
TRBV5-4,TRBD1,TRBJ2-7,TGTGCCAGCAGCTTGACCGGACAGGGGGCGGATGAGCAGTACTTC,CASSLTGQGADEQYF
TRBV28,-,TRBJ2-7,TGTGCCAGCAGTTCCAGGGTCTTGAGATCCTACGAGCAGTACTTC,CASSSRVLRSYEQYF
TRBV5-1,-,TRBJ2-7,TGCGCCAGCAGCTTGGCTGGCAGCCCAGGGCCCTACGAGCAGTACTTC,CASSLAGSPGPYEQYF
TRBV10-3,TRBD2,TRBJ2-3,TGTGCCATCAGTGAAAGACTAGCGGGGGCCCCCGAGGGGACAGATACGCAGTATTTT,CAISERLAGAPEGTDTQYF
TRBV28,TRBD2,TRBJ2-5,TGTGCCAGCAGTGCGACGCGAGGGACTAGCCGGGAGACCCAGTACTTC,CASSATRGTSRETQYF
TRBV19,-,TRBJ1-2,TGTGCCAGTAGTACTTGGCGGGCGCGAAATGGCTACACCTTC,CASSTWRARNGYTF
TRBV30,-,TRBJ1-1,TGTGCCTGGAGTACTACGGGACTGGTGAACACTGAAGCTTTCTTT,CAWSTTGLVNTEAFF
TRBV11-2,TRBD2,TRBJ2-1,TGTGCCTCCGGGACTAGCGCGTACAATGAGCAGTTCTTC,CASGTSAYNEQFF
TRBV28,TRBD1,TRBJ2-7,TGTGCCAGCAGCTCCCCCGGGACAGGTGTTACCTACGAGCAGTACTTC,CASSSPGTGVTYEQYF
TRBV10-3,TRBD1,TRBJ1-6,TGTGCCATCAGGACAGGGGCAAATTCACCCCTCCACTTT,CAIRTGANSPLHF